The 30 T cell receptor beta chains given below trace back to one sample, sequenced in a study of cytotoxic CD8 clonotypes in ibrutinib-treated CLL. Produced via immunoSEQ multiplex PCR; TCRdb's table is partial and in-frame only. The table has about 28,000 clones, roughly 59% seen once. The sample here was PBMCs, taken before ibrutinib treatment. The receptor set was obtained from a human donor with chronic lymphocytic leukemia.

The V and J genes are TRBV29-1 and TRBJ2-3; 9 bases map to TRBD2. The CDR3 extends over 18 amino acids. Germline V gene sequence: CDR1 SQVTM, CDR2 ANQGSEA. J was trimmed by 2 bases and V by 0 bases; bases with no gene match: 12. In nucleotides, the CDR3 is TGCAGCGTTGAAGACCCGTGGGGTAGCGGGGGTCACACAGATACGCAGTATTTT. The encoded protein is CSVEDPWGSGGHTDTQYF.

The V call is TRBV6-5, the J call TRBJ2-7; 9 bases agree with TRBD1. Germline assignment: CDR1 MNHEY and CDR2 SVGAGI. The CDR3 runs 15 residues. Trimming cost V 5 bases and J 5 bases; bases outside gene matches: 10. The CDR3: CASSAPGQGPDEQYF. The CDR3 region has the DNA TGTGCCAGCAGTGCCCCGGGACAGGGCCCTGACGAGCAGTACTTC.

The chain employs TRBV18 and TRBJ2-6; TRBD1 might be the D (6 bases). Per the germline V gene, CDR1 is KGHSH and CDR2 is LQKENI. The length of the CDR3 is 15 residues. V was shortened by 4 bases and J by 2 bases, with 9 bases between the two germline ends. Here the CDR3 reads CASSLQGAGANVLTF. For the CDR3, the DNA is TGTGCCAGCTCACTACAGGGTGCTGGGGCCAACGTCCTGACTTTC.

V usage is TRBV6-5 and J usage is TRBJ1-2; D uncertain. Germline V gene lookup returns CDR1 MNHEY and CDR2 SVGAGI. The CDR3 has 13 amino acids. V lost 6 bases and J 4 bases, leaving 12 bases between the germline ends. In DNA form, the CDR3 reads TGTGCCAGCAGCCAAGACGCGCGCTATGGCTACACCTTC. This translates into CASSQDARYGYTF.

CDR3: CSVTSGGSNTGELFF. The CDR3 nucleotides read TGCAGCGTAACCAGCGGGGGTTCGAACACCGGGGAGCTGTTTTTT. The J gene is TRBJ2-2, the V gene TRBV29-1, with 8 positions matching TRBD2. Germline CDR1 reads SQVTM; CDR2 reads ANQGSEA. CDR3 size: 15 residues. Trimming cost V 6 bases and J 0 bases; bases outside gene matches: 6.

This clone was recorded a few times. The chain joins TRBV28 to TRBJ2-3, with 11 bases matching TRBD2. V was pared by 2 bases and J by 3 bases, with 4 bases of the junction left unmatched. The CDR3 has 16 amino acids. Germline V gene lookup returns CDR1 MDHEN and CDR2 SYDVKM. This CDR3 is CASSLIRTSGTDTQYF. CDR3 nucleotides: TGTGCCAGCAGTTTAATCAGGACTAGCGGGACAGATACGCAGTATTTT.

This clone showed up just a few times. The rearrangement links TRBV4-1 to TRBJ2-1; D call uncertain. This CDR3 has 14 residues. Germline values: CDR1 MGHRA, CDR2 YSYEKL. V was shortened by 0 bases and J by 6 bases, with 9 bases between the two germline ends. DNA for the CDR3: TGCGCCAGCAGCCAAGAGGAAAGGCGCAATGAGCAGTTCTTC. This sequence encodes CASSQEERRNEQFF.

This clone has only one observation. This rearrangement joins TRBV9 to TRBJ2-1; 11 bases are a match to TRBD1. V lost 3 bases, J lost 7 bases, and 9 bases stayed unmatched. From germline, CDR1 is SGDLS and CDR2 YYNGEE. This CDR3 has 16 amino acids. The CDR3 DNA sequence: TGTGCCAGCAGCGGCCTGGGGGACAGGGGGTTAAATGAGCAGTTCTTC. Translated, it gives CASSGLGDRGLNEQFF.

This sequence joins TRBV7-6 and TRBJ2-6; D not resolved. V lost 4 bases and J lost 1, with 8 bases in between. Germline V gene sequence: CDR1 SGHVS, CDR2 FNYEAQ. This CDR3 has 15 amino acids. CDR3 in DNA: TGTGCCAGCAGCTCCGAAGTGTCTGGGGCCAACGTCCTGACTTTC. This gives the protein CASSSEVSGANVLTF.

In DNA form, the CDR3 reads TGTGCCAGCAGTTACATTCCAGGGGATGGTGAAGCTTTCTTT. Its translation: CASSYIPGDGEAFF. The chain combines TRBV7-9 with TRBJ1-1; TRBD1 is a possible D gene (6 bases). The V end was cut by 6 bases, the J end by 7 bases, with 18 bases between. The germline gives CDR1 SEHNR, CDR2 FQNEAQ (reference sequence). The CDR3 consists of 14 residues.

The chain has TRBV7-2 and TRBJ2-7; TRBD2 aligns across 8 bases. The CDR3 sequence is 16 residues long. The germline gives CDR1 SGHTA, CDR2 FQGNSA. V was pared by 6 bases and J by 0 bases, with 10 bases of the junction left unmatched. In DNA, the CDR3 is TGTGCCAGCAGGTCCGGTCGGGGGGGTGACTCCTACGAGCAGTACTTC. This sequence encodes CASRSGRGGDSYEQYF.

This rearrangement joins TRBV5-6 to TRBJ2-1; no reliable D call. The CDR3 contains 15 residues. Germline values: CDR1 SGHDT, CDR2 YYEEEE. V lost 4 bases and J lost 0, with 11 bases in between. CDR3 sequence (DNA): TGTGCCAGCAGCGCCAGAAGGAGCTCCTACAATGAGCAGTTCTTC. Amino acid sequence: CASSARRSSYNEQFF.

V gene TRBV23-1 combines with J gene TRBJ1-1, with D perhaps matching TRBD1 (6 bases). TRBV23-1 is reported as an ORF; its role is uncertain. The V and J ends lost 0 bases and 1 base respectively, with 9 bases between them. This CDR3 region has 15 residues. This CDR3 reads CASSQSGHPNTEAFF. CDR3 bases: TGCGCCAGCAGTCAATCGGGACACCCGAACACTGAAGCTTTCTTT.

V is TRBV25-1 and J is TRBJ1-2; a weak D match, TRBD1 (6 bases). Deletions cut 6 bases from V and 8 bases from J, with 16 bases between. CDR1 and CDR2 from the germline V gene are MGHDK and SYGVNS. This CDR3 comprises 13 residues. CDR3 region: CASSHPTGKGYTF. CDR3 nucleotide sequence: TGTGCCAGCAGCCACCCTACAGGGAAGGGCTACACCTTC.

This clone appeared once. V gene TRBV5-1 combines with J gene TRBJ2-5; TRBD1 aligns across 7 bases. The V and J ends lost 0 bases and 5 bases, in that order; junction bases with no gene match: 7. CDR3 size: 15 residues. Per the germline V gene, CDR1 is SGHRS and CDR2 is YFSETQ. CDR3 coding DNA: TGCGCCAGCAGCTTGGATAACAGGGGTTTGGAGACCCAGTACTTC. Protein: CASSLDNRGLETQYF.

This chain joins TRBV19 and TRBJ2-5, with 9 bases that match TRBD2. Unmatched junction bases numbered 11, after V lost 7 bases and J lost 5 bases. Germline CDR1 reads LNHDA; CDR2 reads SQIVND (reference sequence). The length of the CDR3 is 15 residues. CDR3 nucleotides: TGTGCCAGTAAGAGGCTAGCGGGATCGAGGGAGACCCAGTACTTC. Protein sequence: CASKRLAGSRETQYF.

V is TRBV15 and J is TRBJ2-6; 15 bases align to TRBD2. Unmatched junction bases numbered 9, after V lost 5 bases and J lost 1 base. This CDR3 is 20 amino acids long. Germline V gene lookup returns CDR1 LNHNV and CDR2 YYDKDF (reference sequence). CDR3 sequence: CATSHRGLAGGGSGANVLTF. DNA of the CDR3: TGTGCCACCAGCCATCGTGGACTAGCGGGAGGGGGTTCTGGGGCCAACGTCCTGACTTTC.

The V gene is TRBV7-9, the J gene TRBJ1-2; a possible D gene is TRBD1 (5 bases). Deletions cut 0 bases from V and 3 bases from J, with 8 bases between. CDR1 is SEHNR, CDR2 FQNEAQ, per germline (reference sequence). The CDR3 covers 14 residues. In DNA form, the CDR3 reads TGTGCCAGCAGCTTAGCGGGGCAGGACTATGGCTACACCTTC. Protein: CASSLAGQDYGYTF.

A few counts support this clone. V usage is TRBV5-4 and J usage is TRBJ1-6; D unclear. Germline CDR1 reads SGHNT; CDR2 reads YYREEE (reference sequence). The V end lost 4 bases, the J end lost 8 bases, and 19 bases lay between the germline ends. The CDR3 runs to 16 residues. In DNA form, the CDR3 reads TGTGCCAGCAGCACAGAAATGGCAATCTTGGATTCACCCCTCCACTTT. Protein: CASSTEMAILDSPLHF. Full variable domain (missing parts from reference TRBV5-4 and TRBJ1-6): ETGVTQSPTHLIKTRGQQVTLRCSSQSGHNTVSWYQQALGQGPQFIFQYYREEENGRGNFPPRFSGLQFPNYSSELNVNALELDDSALYLCASSTEMAILDSPLHFGNGTRLTVT.

This clone was counted a few times. The chain has TRBV15 and TRBJ1-2; D is possibly TRBD1 (5 bases). Germline loops: CDR1 LNHNV, CDR2 YYDKDF (reference sequence). The CDR3 runs 16 residues. Trimming pared 0 bases from V and 0 bases from J, leaving 11 bases between. CDR3 DNA: TGTGCCACCAGCAGAGATGGGGCTAAAGCTAACTATGGCTACACCTTC. As protein: CATSRDGAKANYGYTF.

V is TRBV6-1 and J is TRBJ1-6; tentatively, D is TRBD1 (6 bases). The CDR3 has 15 amino acids. The germline V and J ends were trimmed by 2 bases and 9 bases, with 14 bases remaining between them. From germline, CDR1 is MNHNS and CDR2 SASEGT. The CDR3 DNA is TGTGCCAGCAGTGAACGAAGTAACAGGGCTTCACCCCTCCACTTT. Translation gives CASSERSNRASPLHF.

The CDR3 bases are TGTGCCACCAGCAGAAACTCCGGGACAGGGGTTAAGTGGGTCGAGCAGTACTTC. This gives the protein CATSRNSGTGVKWVEQYF. This chain links TRBV15 with TRBJ2-7; the match to TRBD1 covers 10 bases. Unmatched junction bases numbered 16, after V lost 2 bases and J lost 6 bases. The germline gives CDR1 LNHNV, CDR2 YYDKDF (reference sequence). The CDR3 loop spans 18 amino acids.

Concerning this clone: The sample holds other DNA sequences that translate to the same CDR3. This chain joins TRBV18 and TRBJ2-3; D remains unclear. CDR3 length: 14 amino acids. CDR1 is KGHSH and CDR2 is LQKENI in the germline V gene. V was pared by 2 bases and J by 0 bases, with 6 bases between. The CDR3 sequence: CASSPAPSTDTQYF. CDR3 bases: TGTGCCAGCTCACCAGCCCCCAGCACAGATACGCAGTATTTT.

This chain links TRBV2 with TRBJ1-6, with 7 bases that match TRBD1. The germline CDR1 and CDR2 sequences are SNHLY and FYNNEI. V lost 4 bases to trimming and J lost 10 bases; unmatched junction nucleotides: 4. There are 13 residues in the CDR3. The CDR3, as DNA: TGTGCCAGCAGTGGGGACAGTTGGTCACCCCTCCACTTT. It specifies CASSGDSWSPLHF.

This chain links TRBV21-1 with TRBJ2-7; the D segment call TRBD1 is taken from the table without a DNA check. TRBV21-1 is labeled a pseudogene. The CDR3 consists of 14 residues. The CDR3 is CASSKAPGTYEQYF. The DNA for the CDR3 is TGTGCCAGCAGCAAAGCTCCAGGTACCTACGAGCAGTACTTC.

This clone was recorded a few times. The chain employs TRBV2 and TRBJ2-7, with 8 positions matching TRBD2. Germline V CDR1 and CDR2: SNHLY, FYNNEI. The CDR3 is 13 residues long. V lost 7 bases, J lost 3 bases, and 5 bases stayed unmatched. Here the CDR3 reads CASNRGGFYEQYF. As DNA, the CDR3 is TGTGCCAGCAACCGGGGGGGGTTCTACGAGCAGTACTTC.

This clone showed up just a few times. The rearrangement joins TRBV25-1 to TRBJ2-1; 14 nucleotides match TRBD2. Germline V gives CDR1 MGHDK, CDR2 SYGVNS. V shed 7 bases and J 10 bases; nucleotides not matched to a gene: 6. This CDR3 has 14 amino acids. CDR3 loop: CASKGTSGSGEQFF. In nucleotides, the CDR3 is TGTGCCAGCAAAGGGACTAGCGGGAGTGGCGAGCAGTTCTTC.

This clone was counted only a few times. The chain couples TRBV10-2 to TRBJ2-7; 11 positions agree with TRBD1. J was trimmed by 7 bases and V by 10 bases; bases with no gene match: 6. This CDR3 is built from 12 residues. CDR1 is WSHSY, CDR2 SAAADI, per germline. The CDR3 loop reads CATGQGADEQYF. DNA of the CDR3: TGCGCCACCGGACAGGGGGCGGATGAGCAGTACTTC.

This chain connects TRBV19 to TRBJ1-4, with D hard to call. V dropped 10 bases and J dropped 2 bases, with 8 bases sitting between them. The germline gives CDR1 LNHDA, CDR2 SQIVND (reference sequence). This CDR3 contains 12 residues. The CDR3 coding sequence is TGTGCCACTCTAGGCACTAATGAAAAACTGTTTTTT. It translates to CATLGTNEKLFF.

This clone was seen only a few times. The chain employs TRBV19 and TRBJ2-6, with D unclear. Germline CDR1 LNHDA, CDR2 SQIVND (reference sequence). V was clipped by 3 bases and J by 4 bases, with 10 bases between them. The CDR3 has 15 residues. The CDR3 DNA sequence: TGTGCCAGTAGTATTCGAAGGGCAGGGGCCAACGTCCTGACTTTC. Translation: CASSIRRAGANVLTF.